Given below is one T cell receptor (beta chain) in context. The antigen remains undetermined. Germline V gene data show CDR1 as SEHNR and CDR2 as FQNEAQ (reference sequence). The CDR3 is 15 amino acids. V was shortened by 5 bases and J by 4 bases, with 18 bases between the two germline ends. The data originate from a study of cytomegalovirus exposure and HLA in healthy donors. Study results and caveats: When the data were analyzed later, several of the most significant clusters appeared to be linked to common viral pathogens. Presence/absence analyses assumed roughly uniform sequencing depth across donors.

The PCR had 60 Vbeta and 13 Jbeta primers. The table came from immunoSEQ multiplex PCR; TCRdb's copy has only in-frame clones and leaves some out. Counted here are 95,000 to 150,000 clones, over 65% occurring once; the ten biggest clones make up around 19%. The V call is TRBV7-9, the J call TRBJ2-7, with D possibly being TRBD1 (6 bases). Sequences were obtained from PBMCs. The sequence was obtained from a man aged 18 to 35 in good health and CMV-seropositive. The CDR3 spells CASSPLGTKAYEQYF. For the CDR3, the DNA is TGTGCCAGCAGCCCACTAGGGACAAAAGCTTACGAGCAGTACTTC.